This TCR beta chain was retrieved from a study of esophageal squamous cell carcinoma under preoperative chemotherapy. About the study: TCR repertoires were profiled from both peripheral blood T cells and tumor-infiltrating lymphocytes.

By share, this clonotype ranks as medium-sized. Its antigen is not identified. One end of the junction does not line up with germline, which may come from a read error. Indicated time point: after preoperative PTX-NDP chemotherapy. TCRdb re-called the PCR reads through MiXCR, storing one row per CDR3 protein. The repertoire holds around 9,800 distinct CDR3 sequences, roughly 65% seen once, with just under 30% in the top ten. Overall study results and limits: After chemotherapy, TCR diversity rose significantly in peripheral T cells but not in tumor-infiltrating lymphocytes. After paclitaxel-nedaplatin, abundant clones were more likely to contract than amplify.

This TCR derives from a human donor with esophageal squamous cell carcinoma. The donor label of this sample is uncertain. This sample was obtained from a patient given preoperative chemotherapy.

The CDR3 sequence: CASSLGTSGVNNEQYF. The CDR3 DNA sequence: TGTGCTAGCAGCTTAGGGACTAGCGGGGTGAACAATGAGCAGTACTTC. This chain links TRBV7-7 with TRBJ2-1; 13 nucleotides agree with TRBD2. The J call is doubtful: the DNA matches TRBJ2-7 better. Germline lookup yields CDR1 SSHAT and CDR2 FNYEAQ (reference sequence). The CDR3 length is 16 residues.